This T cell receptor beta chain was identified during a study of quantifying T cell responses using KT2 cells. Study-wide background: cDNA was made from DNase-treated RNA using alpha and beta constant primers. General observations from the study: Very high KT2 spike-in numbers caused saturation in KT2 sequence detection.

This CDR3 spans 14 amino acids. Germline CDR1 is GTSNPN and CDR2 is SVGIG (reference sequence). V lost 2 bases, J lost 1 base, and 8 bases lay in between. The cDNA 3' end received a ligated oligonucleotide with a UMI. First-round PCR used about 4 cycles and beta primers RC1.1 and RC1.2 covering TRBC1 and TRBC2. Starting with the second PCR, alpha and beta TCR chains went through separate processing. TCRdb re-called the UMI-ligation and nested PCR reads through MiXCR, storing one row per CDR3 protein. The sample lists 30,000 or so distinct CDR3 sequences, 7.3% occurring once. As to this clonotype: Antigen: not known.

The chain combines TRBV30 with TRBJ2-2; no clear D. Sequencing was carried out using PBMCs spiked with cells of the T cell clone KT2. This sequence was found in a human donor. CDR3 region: CAWSQQENTGELFF. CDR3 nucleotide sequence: TGTGCCTGGAGTCAGCAGGAGAACACCGGGGAGCTGTTTTTT.